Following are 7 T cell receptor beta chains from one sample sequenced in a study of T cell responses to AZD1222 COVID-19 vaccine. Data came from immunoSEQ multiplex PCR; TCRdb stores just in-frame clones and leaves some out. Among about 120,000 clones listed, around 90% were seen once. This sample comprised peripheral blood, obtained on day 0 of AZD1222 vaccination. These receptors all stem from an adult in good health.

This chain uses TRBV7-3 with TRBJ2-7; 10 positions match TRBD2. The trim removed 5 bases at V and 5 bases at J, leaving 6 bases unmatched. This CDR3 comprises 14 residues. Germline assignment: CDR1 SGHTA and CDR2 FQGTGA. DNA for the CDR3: TGTGCCAGCAGCCTGCTAGCGGGAGTAAACGAGCAGTACTTC. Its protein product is CASSLLAGVNEQYF. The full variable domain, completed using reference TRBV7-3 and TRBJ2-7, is GAGVSQTPSNKVTEKGKYVELRCDPISGHTALYWYRQSLGQGPEFLIYFQGTGAADDSGLPNDRFFAVRPEGSVSTLKIQRTERGDSAVYLCASSLLAGVNEQYFGPGTRLTVT.

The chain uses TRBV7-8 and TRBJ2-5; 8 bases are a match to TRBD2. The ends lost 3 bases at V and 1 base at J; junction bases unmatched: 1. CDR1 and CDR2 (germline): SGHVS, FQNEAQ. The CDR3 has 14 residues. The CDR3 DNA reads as TGTGCCAGCAGCTTTCTAGCGGGCCAAGAGACCCAGTACTTC. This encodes CASSFLAGQETQYF.

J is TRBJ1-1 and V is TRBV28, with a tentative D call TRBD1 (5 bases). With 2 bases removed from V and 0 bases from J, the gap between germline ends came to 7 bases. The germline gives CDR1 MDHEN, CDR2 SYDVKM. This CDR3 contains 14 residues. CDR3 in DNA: TGTGCCAGCAGTTTAGAACAGGTGAACACTGAAGCTTTCTTT. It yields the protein CASSLEQVNTEAFF.

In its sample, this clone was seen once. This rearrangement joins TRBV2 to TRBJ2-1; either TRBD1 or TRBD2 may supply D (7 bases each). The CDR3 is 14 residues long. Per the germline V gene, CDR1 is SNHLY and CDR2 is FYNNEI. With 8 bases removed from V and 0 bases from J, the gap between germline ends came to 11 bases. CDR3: CASARGGSYNEQFF. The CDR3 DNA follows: TGTGCCAGCGCCAGGGGGGGCTCCTACAATGAGCAGTTCTTC.

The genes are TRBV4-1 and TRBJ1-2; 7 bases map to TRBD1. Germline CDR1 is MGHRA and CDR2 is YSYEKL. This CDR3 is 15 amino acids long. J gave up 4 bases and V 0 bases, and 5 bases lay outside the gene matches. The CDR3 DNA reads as TGCGCCAGCAGCCAAGAGGACAGGTCGTTCTATGGCTACACCTTC. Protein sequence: CASSQEDRSFYGYTF.

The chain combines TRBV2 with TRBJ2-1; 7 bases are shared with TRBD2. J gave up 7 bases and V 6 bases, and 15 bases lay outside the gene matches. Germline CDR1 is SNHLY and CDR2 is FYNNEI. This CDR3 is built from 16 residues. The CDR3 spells CASRTSWRELGNEQFF. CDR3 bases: TGTGCCAGCAGGACCTCTTGGCGGGAGTTGGGTAATGAGCAGTTCTTC.

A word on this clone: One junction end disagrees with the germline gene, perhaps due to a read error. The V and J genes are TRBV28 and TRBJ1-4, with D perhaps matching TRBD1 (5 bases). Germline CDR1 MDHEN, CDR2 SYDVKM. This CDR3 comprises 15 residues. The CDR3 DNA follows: TGTGCCAGCACTTTAGGAGGGGCCGCTAATGAAAAACTGTTTTTT. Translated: CASTLGGAANEKLFF.